The sequence of this TCR beta chain was determined in a study of blood T cell repertoires in COVID-19. Study as a whole: Sources were T cells, B-cell-depleted T cells, or PBMCs; the material itself was cDNA or gDNA.

Germline V CDR1 and CDR2: MNHEY, SVGEGT. V was shortened by 4 bases and J by 3 bases, with 9 bases between the two germline ends. The CDR3 contains 14 residues. Seattle enrolled patients during active infection and tracked them longitudinally. This clone has a single count. As handled by the study authors: Amplification from reference gene primers served as the basis for estimated nucleated cell counts. Profiled with immunoSEQ multiplex PCR; TCRdb holds only in-frame clones, not every one. D and trimming were read from the DNA, whereas the V and J calls and clone size are those reported in that table. The sample lists about 88,000 clones; roughly 88% were seen once.

The chain has TRBV6-2 or TRBV6-3 and TRBJ2-2; D possibly corresponds to TRBD2 (5 bases). The sample consisted of peripheral blood. The sequence came from a young man with COVID-19, enrolled during active disease. The CDR3 is CASSSAEDTGELFF. The CDR3 DNA is TGTGCCAGCAGTTCGGCGGAGGACACCGGGGAGCTGTTTTTT.